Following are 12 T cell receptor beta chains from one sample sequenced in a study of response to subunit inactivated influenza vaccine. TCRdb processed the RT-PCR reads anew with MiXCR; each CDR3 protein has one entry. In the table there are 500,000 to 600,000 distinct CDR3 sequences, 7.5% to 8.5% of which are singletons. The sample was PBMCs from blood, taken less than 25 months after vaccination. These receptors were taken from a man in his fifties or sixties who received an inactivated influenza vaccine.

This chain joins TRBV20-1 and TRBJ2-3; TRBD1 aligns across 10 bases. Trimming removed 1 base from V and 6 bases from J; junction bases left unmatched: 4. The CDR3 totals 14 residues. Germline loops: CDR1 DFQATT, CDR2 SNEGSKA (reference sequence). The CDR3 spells CSARVTGGMDTQYF. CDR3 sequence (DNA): TGCAGTGCTAGAGTGACAGGGGGCATGGATACGCAGTATTTT.

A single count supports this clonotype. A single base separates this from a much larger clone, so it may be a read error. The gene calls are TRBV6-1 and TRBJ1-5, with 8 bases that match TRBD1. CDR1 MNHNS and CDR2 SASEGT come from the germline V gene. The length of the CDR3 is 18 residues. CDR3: CASRDSAGTGLSSQSQHF. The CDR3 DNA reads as TGTGCCAGCAGGGATTCCGCCGGGACAGGCTTATCTTCTCAGTCCCAGCATTTT.

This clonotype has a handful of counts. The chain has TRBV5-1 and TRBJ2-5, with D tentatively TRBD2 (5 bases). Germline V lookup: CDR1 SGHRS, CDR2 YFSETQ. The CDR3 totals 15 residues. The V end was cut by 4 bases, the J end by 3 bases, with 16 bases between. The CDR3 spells CASSPGWAEEETQYF. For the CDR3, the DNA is TGCGCCAGCAGCCCTGGTTGGGCGGAGGAAGAGACCCAGTACTTC.

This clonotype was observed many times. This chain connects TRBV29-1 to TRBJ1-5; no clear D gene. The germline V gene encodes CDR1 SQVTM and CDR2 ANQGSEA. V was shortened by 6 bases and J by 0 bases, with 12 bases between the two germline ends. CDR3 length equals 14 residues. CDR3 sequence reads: CSVAQHDSNQPQHF. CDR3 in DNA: TGCAGCGTCGCCCAACACGATAGCAATCAGCCCCAGCATTTT.

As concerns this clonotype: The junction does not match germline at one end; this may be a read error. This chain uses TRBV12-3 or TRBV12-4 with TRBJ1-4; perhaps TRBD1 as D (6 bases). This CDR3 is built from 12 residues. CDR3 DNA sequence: TGTGCCAGCAGTTTAGCGGGGGGCGCTCTGATTTTT. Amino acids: CASSLAGGALIF.

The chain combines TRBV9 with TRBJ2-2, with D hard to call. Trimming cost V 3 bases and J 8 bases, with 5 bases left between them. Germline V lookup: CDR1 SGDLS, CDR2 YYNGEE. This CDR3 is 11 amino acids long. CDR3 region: CASSALGELFF. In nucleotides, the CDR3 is TGTGCCAGCAGCGCTTTGGGGGAGCTGTTTTTT.

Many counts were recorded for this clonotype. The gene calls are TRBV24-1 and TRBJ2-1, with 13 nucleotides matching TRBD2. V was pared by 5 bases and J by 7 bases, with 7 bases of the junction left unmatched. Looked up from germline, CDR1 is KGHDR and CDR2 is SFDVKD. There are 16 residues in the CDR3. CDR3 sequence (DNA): TGTGCCACCAGTGCCCTGGGACTAGCGGGACGAAATGAGCAGTTCTTC. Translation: CATSALGLAGRNEQFF.

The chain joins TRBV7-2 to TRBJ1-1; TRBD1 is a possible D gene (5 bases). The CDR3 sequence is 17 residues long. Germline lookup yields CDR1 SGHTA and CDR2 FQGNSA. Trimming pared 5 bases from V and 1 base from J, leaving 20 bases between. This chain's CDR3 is CASSPPPRGLTNTEAFF. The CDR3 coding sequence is TGTGCCAGCAGCCCTCCCCCGCGGGGGTTGACGAACACTGAAGCTTTCTTT.

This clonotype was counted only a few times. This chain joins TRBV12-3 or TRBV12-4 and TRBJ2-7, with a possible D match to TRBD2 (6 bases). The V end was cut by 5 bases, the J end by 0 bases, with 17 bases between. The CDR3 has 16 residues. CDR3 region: CASSSWRDAHSYEQYF. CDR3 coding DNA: TGTGCCAGCAGTAGTTGGAGGGACGCCCACTCCTACGAGCAGTACTTC.

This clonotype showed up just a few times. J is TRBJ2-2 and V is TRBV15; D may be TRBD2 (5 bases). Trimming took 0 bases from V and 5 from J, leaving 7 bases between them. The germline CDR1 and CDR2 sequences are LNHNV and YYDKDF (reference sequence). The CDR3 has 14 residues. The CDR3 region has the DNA TGTGCCACCAGCAGAGATACGGGGACCGGGGAGCTGTTTTTT. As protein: CATSRDTGTGELFF.

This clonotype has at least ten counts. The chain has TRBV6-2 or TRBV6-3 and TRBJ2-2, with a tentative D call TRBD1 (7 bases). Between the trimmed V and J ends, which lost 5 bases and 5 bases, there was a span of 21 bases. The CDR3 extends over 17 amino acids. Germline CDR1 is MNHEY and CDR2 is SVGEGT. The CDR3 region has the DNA TGTGCCAGCAGTCCCCCTCGGGAGAGGGGGCCAACCGGGGAGCTGTTTTTT. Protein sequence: CASSPPRERGPTGELFF.

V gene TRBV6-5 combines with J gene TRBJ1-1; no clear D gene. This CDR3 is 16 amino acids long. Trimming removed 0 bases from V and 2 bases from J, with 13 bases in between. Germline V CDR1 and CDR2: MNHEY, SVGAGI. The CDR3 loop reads CASSYSAVKGNTEAFF. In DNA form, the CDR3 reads TGTGCCAGCAGTTACTCGGCAGTGAAGGGAAACACTGAAGCTTTCTTT.